This T cell receptor beta chain stems from a study of cytomegalovirus exposure and HLA in healthy donors. Whole-study findings and limits: Being productive about 90% or about 30% of the time was typical of most TCR beta V segments in an earlier analysis.

Primers: 60 Vbeta forward and 13 Jbeta reverse. The assay was immunoSEQ multiplex PCR, and TCRdb's table has in-frame clones only and misses some. The sample shows about 240,000 clones, roughly 85% of them seen only once. As regards this clone: Its antigen is currently unknown.

This CDR3 has 13 amino acids. The ends were cut back, 8 bases at V and 6 bases at J, with 13 bases in the middle. Per germline, CDR1 ENHRY and CDR2 SYGVKD. Sequences were obtained from PBMCs. The source of this sequence is a girl aged 2-10 years in good health and CMV-seronegative. The V and J genes are TRBV10-3 and TRBJ1-4, with D possibly TRBD1 on 5 matching bases. The CDR3 loop is CAIANRLDEKLFF. The CDR3 nucleotides read TGTGCCATCGCGAACAGGCTAGATGAAAAACTGTTTTTT.